This entry concerns a single T cell receptor (beta chain). What it binds is unknown. This sample stems from a study of T cell responses to AZD1222 COVID-19 vaccine. Points from the study as a whole: Sampling that yielded the repertoires occurred only after the peak T cell response. Clonal diversity was possibly underestimated; the donors were predominantly white British and more often female. At baseline, seropositivity was found in only a handful of AZD1222 recipients.

Some clones are missing from TCRdb's copy, which holds only in-frame ones; the method was immunoSEQ multiplex PCR. The sample yields approximately 120,000 clones, around nine tenths seen once. The germline CDR1 and CDR2 sequences are SGHNT and YYREEE (reference sequence). This CDR3 has 16 residues. V lost 0 bases, J lost 5 bases, and 4 bases stayed unmatched. V is TRBV5-4 and J is TRBJ2-2; 10 bases are a match to TRBD2. The sample in question was peripheral blood, obtained on day 0 of AZD1222 vaccination. The source of this sequence is an adult in good health. In DNA form, the CDR3 reads TGTGCCAGCAGCTTGGGACTAGCGGGCCAGACCGGGGAGCTGTTTTTT. Translation gives CASSLGLAGQTGELFF.